This T cell receptor beta chain was sequenced in a study of T-cell reconstitution after alpha-beta-depleted transplantation in children. Germline CDR1 and CDR2: DFQATT and SNEGSKA (reference sequence). The CDR3 runs to 20 residues. V dropped 6 bases and J dropped 7; count of bases not matched to a gene: 25. This clonotype was detected many times. Researchers prepared the TCRbeta library using unique molecular identifiers, the study reports. One entry per CDR3 protein results from TCRdb running MiXCR on the PCR reads. The sample yields hundreds of thousands of distinct CDR3 sequences, 9.5% to 13% seen once.

The source is a child less than two years old with acute myeloid leukemia, due to receive a stem cell transplant. The chain carries TRBV20-1 and TRBJ2-2; the match to TRBD2 covers 11 bases. The specimen was PBMCs, collected before TCRalphabeta/CD19-depleted stem cell transplant. The CDR3 spells CSAPAVPGTSGLDKGGELFF. The CDR3 DNA reads as TGCAGTGCCCCCGCAGTCCCCGGGACTAGCGGACTTGATAAGGGCGGGGAGCTGTTTTTT.